The 30 T cell receptor beta chains reported below all come from one sample, sequenced in a study of T cells in localized non-small cell lung cancer. Sequencing used immunoSEQ multiplex PCR; TCRdb keeps in-frame clones, though not all of them. The sample records several hundred clones, approximately 25% being singletons. The material was lung tumor tissue, obtained before any cancer treatment. These receptors came from a woman aged 35-75 years with stage III lung adenocarcinoma.

This clone was detected only a few times. A read error may produce the germline difference seen at one junction end. This chain uses TRBV6-8 with TRBJ1-1, with D hard to call. The germline CDR1 and CDR2 sequences are MNHGY and SAAAGT. The CDR3 length is 13 residues. CDR3 nucleotides: TGTGCCATCAGTTTTCAGGTCAACACTGAAGCTTTCTTT. Its protein product is CAISFQVNTEAFF.

The genes are TRBV11-3 and TRBJ2-3, with D tentatively TRBD2 (5 bases). Trimming left V 2 bases short and J 0 bases short, with 9 bases between. This CDR3 has 15 residues. Germline CDR1 SGHNT, CDR2 YENEEA. In DNA, the CDR3 is TGTGCCAGCAGCTTACTGGGCGGGAGCACAGATACGCAGTATTTT. This codes for CASSLLGGSTDTQYF.

This clone was detected a few times. The DNA for the CDR3 is TGTGCCAGCGGAGCCCGACAGGGGGCGGTCTACAATGAGCAGTTCTTC. This gives the protein CASGARQGAVYNEQFF. This rearrangement joins TRBV6-8 to TRBJ2-1; 10 positions agree with TRBD1. The CDR3 consists of 16 residues. With 8 bases clipped from V and 3 bases from J, the junction kept 10 bases outside the gene matches. The germline V gene encodes CDR1 MNHGY and CDR2 SAAAGT.

This chain joins TRBV28 and TRBJ2-2; TRBD2 is a possible D gene (7 bases). The V end lost 6 bases, the J end lost 6 bases, and 11 bases lay between the germline ends. The CDR3 is made up of 13 amino acids. The germline V gene has CDR1 MDHEN and CDR2 SYDVKM. This CDR3 reads CASRKGGAGELFF. CDR3 DNA: TGTGCCAGCAGAAAAGGGGGGGCCGGGGAGCTGTTTTTT. Combining the CDR3 with reference TRBV28 and TRBJ2-2 gives the whole variable domain DVKVTQSSRYLVKRTGEKVFLECVQDMDHENMFWYRQDPGLGLRLIYFSYDVKMKEKGDIPEGYSVSREKKERFSLILESASTNQTSMYLCASRKGGAGELFFGEGSRLTVL.

The chain combines TRBV28 with TRBJ1-5; weak D call: TRBD1 (5 bases). The germline V gene has CDR1 MDHEN and CDR2 SYDVKM. This CDR3 comprises 15 residues. V was clipped by 7 bases and J by 4 bases, with 17 bases between them. The CDR3 DNA reads TGTGCCAGCACCCCGAGCGGGGGTGGAAATCAGCCCCAGCATTTT. This gives the protein CASTPSGGGNQPQHF.

This clone came up a few times. The CDR3 DNA is TGTGCCAGCAGTCGAACGGGAGGGGCCTACGAGCAGTACTTC. It yields the protein CASSRTGGAYEQYF. This chain connects TRBV6-8 to TRBJ2-7, with 8 bases that match TRBD2. Germline trimming cut 5 bases from V and 2 bases from J; bases unmatched to any gene: 5. CDR1 and CDR2 from the germline V gene are MNHGY and SAAAGT. The CDR3 spans 14 residues.

The chain is built from TRBV5-1 and TRBJ1-5; D gene unclear. The CDR3 contains 14 residues. V lost 5 bases, J lost 1 base, and 10 bases lay in between. Germline V CDR1 and CDR2: SGHRS, YFSETQ. The CDR3 spells CASSSGESNQPQHF. The CDR3 DNA reads TGCGCCAGCAGTAGTGGGGAGAGCAATCAGCCCCAGCATTTT.

J is TRBJ2-7 and V is TRBV15, with D maybe TRBD2 (5 bases). CDR1 and CDR2 from the germline V gene are LNHNV and YYDKDF (reference sequence). This CDR3 has 16 amino acids. Trimming shortened V by 0 bases and J by 3 bases, and 15 bases separated the two germline ends. The CDR3 sequence is CATSRDLSSNFYEQYF. CDR3 DNA: TGTGCCACCAGCAGAGATCTGTCTAGCAACTTCTACGAGCAGTACTTC.

The chain has TRBV11-3 and TRBJ1-1; D possibly corresponds to TRBD1 (6 bases). This CDR3 is 16 amino acids long. V shed 5 bases and J shed 2 bases, with 18 bases lying between them. Germline CDR1 reads SGHNT; CDR2 reads YENEEA. The CDR3 spells CASSPRDNRINTEAFF. The CDR3 nucleotides read TGTGCCAGCAGCCCCCGGGACAACAGAATTAACACTGAAGCTTTCTTT. Full variable domain (rest looked up from reference TRBV11-3 and TRBJ1-1): EAGVVQSPRYKIIEKKQPVAFWCNPISGHNTLYWYLQNLGQGPELLIRYENEEAVDDSQLPKDRFSAERLKGVDSTLKIQPAELGDSAVYLCASSPRDNRINTEAFFGQGTRLTVV.

A few counts support this clone. This chain joins TRBV30 and TRBJ1-1; D is ambiguous. CDR1 GTSNPN and CDR2 SVGIG come from the germline V gene (reference sequence). The CDR3 length is 12 residues. The germline V and J ends were trimmed by 0 bases and 8 bases, with 10 bases remaining between them. The CDR3 DNA is TGTGCCTGGAGTGTATCGATCGGGGAAGCTTTCTTT. This translates into CAWSVSIGEAFF.

This rearrangement joins TRBV11-3 to TRBJ2-7, with 7 positions matching TRBD1. Germline V lookup: CDR1 SGHNT, CDR2 YENEEA. This CDR3 has 14 amino acids. V gave up 6 bases and J gave up 6 bases; unmatched junction bases: 11. The DNA for the CDR3 is TGTGCCAGCAGTGGGCAGGGACAGCCCTCCGAGCAGTACTTC. Its protein product is CASSGQGQPSEQYF.

This clone was seen a handful of times. V usage is TRBV11-3 and J usage is TRBJ2-6, with TRBD1 matching 7 bases. The CDR3 has 16 residues. Germline trimming cut 5 bases from V and 4 bases from J; bases unmatched to any gene: 8. Per germline, CDR1 SGHNT and CDR2 YENEEA. The CDR3 region is CASSTTTGRGANVLTF. The CDR3 coding sequence is TGTGCCAGCAGCACAACGACAGGGCGGGGGGCCAACGTCCTGACTTTC.

This clone was detected a few times. The genes are TRBV9 and TRBJ2-1; D unresolved. This CDR3 region has 18 residues. Trimming took off 0 bases at V and 6 bases at J, with 22 bases between the two ends. Germline values: CDR1 SGDLS, CDR2 YYNGEE. DNA of the CDR3: TGTGCCAGCAGCGTAGCGTTCGCCGCCAACTCGAGAGGCAATGAGCAGTTCTTC. Encoded protein: CASSVAFAANSRGNEQFF. Together with reference TRBV9 and TRBJ2-1, the CDR3 gives the full variable domain: DSGVTQTPKHLITATGQRVTLRCSPRSGDLSVYWYQQSLDQGLQFLIQYYNGEERAKGNILERFSAQQFPDLHSELNLSSLELGDSALYFCASSVAFAANSRGNEQFFGPGTRLTVL.

This clone came up a few times. The rearrangement links TRBV1 to TRBJ1-1. TRBV1 represents a pseudogene. The CDR3 is 15 residues long. The CDR3 nucleotides are TGCGCCAGCAGCCAAGATGGAGGGTGGGACACTGAAGCTTTCTTT. Protein: CASSQDGGWDTEAFF.

The chain links TRBV14 to TRBJ2-1; 7 nucleotides align to TRBD1. The CDR3 runs to 14 residues. V lost 4 bases and J lost 5; bases outside the gene matches: 5. Germline values: CDR1 SGHDN, CDR2 FVKESK. The CDR3 nucleotides are TGTGCCAGCAGCCGACGGGACAGAAACAATGAGCAGTTCTTC. Protein product: CASSRRDRNNEQFF.

In this sample, this clone turned up a few times. V is TRBV18 and J is TRBJ1-3; TRBD1 matches 7 bases. CDR1 and CDR2 from the germline V gene are KGHSH and LQKENI. This CDR3 has 15 residues. With 3 bases clipped from V and 0 bases from J, the junction kept 2 bases outside the gene matches. CDR3 amino acids: CASSPTGTSGNTIYF. CDR3 nucleotide sequence: TGTGCCAGCTCACCGACAGGGACCTCTGGAAACACCATATATTTT.

This clone was seen only a few times. This sequence joins TRBV19 and TRBJ2-1, with 10 bases lining up with TRBD2. The CDR3 is 19 residues long. Germline V gene data show CDR1 as LNHDA and CDR2 as SQIVND (reference sequence). V shed 5 bases and J 1 base; nucleotides not matched to a gene: 14. The CDR3 protein is CASSPYFVSSGSSYNEQFF. The CDR3 region has the DNA TGTGCCAGTAGTCCTTATTTCGTATCTAGCGGGAGTTCCTACAATGAGCAGTTCTTC.

This chain joins TRBV30 and TRBJ1-4, with TRBD1 matching over 8 bases. The CDR3 has 15 amino acids. The J segment lost 7 bases and the V segment lost 2 bases, leaving 9 bases of the junction unmatched. CDR1 is GTSNPN and CDR2 is SVGIG in the germline V gene (reference sequence). CDR3 DNA sequence: TGTGCCTGGAGTTTCGGTACAGGGGGGGCTGAAAAACTGTTTTTT. Protein: CAWSFGTGGAEKLFF.

V gene TRBV29-1 combines with J gene TRBJ2-7, with 10 positions matching TRBD1. The CDR3 is 13 residues long. The V segment lost 3 bases and the J segment 5 bases; nucleotides outside the gene matches: 4. CDR1 is SQVTM and CDR2 is ANQGSEA in the germline V gene. CDR3 DNA sequence: TGCAGCGTTGAGGGACAGGGGAGCCACGAGCAGTACTTC. Translated: CSVEGQGSHEQYF.

This chain joins TRBV5-1 and TRBJ2-3; no reliable D call. The CDR3 covers 16 residues. The V gene lost 0 bases and the J gene lost 0 bases, with 11 bases spanning the gap. CDR1 SGHRS and CDR2 YFSETQ come from the germline V gene. The CDR3 DNA sequence: TGCGCCAGCAGCTTGGTGCTGGGCTCCAGCACAGATACGCAGTATTTT. It yields the protein CASSLVLGSSTDTQYF.

The chain carries TRBV11-3 and TRBJ2-2; 8 bases are a match to TRBD2. This CDR3 has 16 residues. Germline V gene lookup returns CDR1 SGHNT and CDR2 YENEEA. The V segment lost 4 bases and the J segment 3 bases; nucleotides outside the gene matches: 7. CDR3 bases: TGTGCCAGCAGCTCCCCGCCGCGGGAGGACACCGGGGAGCTGTTTTTT. Translation: CASSSPPREDTGELFF. Variable domain in full (rest from reference TRBV11-3 and TRBJ2-2): EAGVVQSPRYKIIEKKQPVAFWCNPISGHNTLYWYLQNLGQGPELLIRYENEEAVDDSQLPKDRFSAERLKGVDSTLKIQPAELGDSAVYLCASSSPPREDTGELFFGEGSRLTVL.

This chain links TRBV19 with TRBJ2-2, with TRBD2 identical over 8 bases. CDR3 length: 14 amino acids. V dropped 6 bases and J dropped 5; count of bases not matched to a gene: 5. Germline CDR1 LNHDA, CDR2 SQIVND (reference sequence). CDR3 coding DNA: TGTGCCAGTAGGAAAGCGGGAGTGACCGGGGAGCTGTTTTTT. Protein: CASRKAGVTGELFF.

In its sample, this clone was seen a few times. This rearrangement joins TRBV6-8 to TRBJ1-5; TRBD1 might be the D (5 bases). The CDR3 loop spans 12 amino acids. Germline CDR1 MNHGY, CDR2 SAAAGT. Trimming took off 7 bases at V and 3 bases at J, with 7 bases between the two ends. CDR3 nucleotide sequence: TGTGCCAGCAAGGACACCAATCAGCCCCAGCATTTT. Amino acid sequence: CASKDTNQPQHF.

This clone turned up a few times. The chain combines TRBV6-8 with TRBJ2-2, with 10 positions matching TRBD2. CDR3 length equals 17 residues. V trimming: 5 bases; J trimming: 1 base; junction bases outside the gene matches: 7. In germline, CDR1 is MNHGY, CDR2 SAAAGT. CDR3 coding DNA: TGTGCCAGCAGTAGAGCGGGAGGGCCTAGGAACACCGGGGAGCTGTTTTTT. The encoded protein is CASSRAGGPRNTGELFF.

This clone was observed a handful of times. The rearrangement joins TRBV19 to TRBJ1-1; unclear D gene. The CDR3 runs 15 residues. V was clipped by 6 bases and J by 5 bases, with 19 bases between them. Looked up from germline, CDR1 is LNHDA and CDR2 is SQIVND (reference sequence). The CDR3 sequence is CASSDPQAPGTEAFF. The CDR3, as DNA: TGTGCCAGTAGCGACCCTCAGGCCCCGGGGACTGAAGCTTTCTTT.

This clone is categorized as medium-sized. The CDR3 sequence: CAPTWAGELDTQYF. The CDR3 bases are TGTGCCCCCACCTGGGCAGGGGAACTAGATACGCAGTATTTT. The chain couples TRBV12-2 to TRBJ2-3; the table's D call, TRBD1, has no DNA check behind it. TRBV12-2 is deemed a pseudogene. The CDR3 length is 14 residues.

This clone has more than one count but fewer than ten. The chain combines TRBV28 with TRBJ1-1, with TRBD1 matching over 8 bases. CDR1 is MDHEN and CDR2 is SYDVKM in the germline V gene. The CDR3 extends over 17 amino acids. After removal of 5 bases from V and 1 base from J, the junction contained 12 bases not matched to a gene. The CDR3 DNA follows: TGTGCCAGCAGTGCGGTCTCAGGGGGCGGAAGGAACACTGAAGCTTTCTTT. Its translation: CASSAVSGGGRNTEAFF.

This clone was seen a few times. The V gene is TRBV7-7, the J gene TRBJ2-5; a possible D gene is TRBD2 (6 bases). Germline V gene sequence: CDR1 SSHAT, CDR2 FNYEAQ (reference sequence). The CDR3 loop spans 15 amino acids. Trimming took 1 base from V and 5 from J, leaving 14 bases between them. CDR3 loop: CASSLEGRGRETQYF. CDR3 coding DNA: TGTGCCAGCAGCTTAGAAGGGCGGGGCCGGGAGACCCAGTACTTC.

This clone showed up just a few times. The chain recombines TRBV6-8 with TRBJ1-1, with no clear D. The V end lost 6 bases, the J end lost 1 base, and 9 bases lay between the germline ends. CDR1 MNHGY and CDR2 SAAAGT come from the germline V gene. The CDR3 runs 13 residues. The CDR3 sequence is CASSPWGNTEAFF. DNA for the CDR3: TGTGCCAGCAGCCCCTGGGGGAACACTGAAGCTTTCTTT.

A few counts support this clone. V and J are TRBV28 and TRBJ2-7, with no clear D. This CDR3 region has 13 residues. Germline V gene sequence: CDR1 MDHEN, CDR2 SYDVKM. V was trimmed by 2 bases and J by 9 bases, leaving 14 bases between them. As DNA, the CDR3 is TGTGCCAGCAGTTTAGGGATGGCCAAGGGGCAGTACTTC. Protein: CASSLGMAKGQYF.